This TCR beta chain was captured in a study of T cells expressing NK-cell markers. Study-level results: NKG2C+ dominant clonotypes from over five donors made up about 1.0-7.5% of CD8+ T cells.

Worth noting for this clonotype: The antigen remains unidentified.

TCRdb reanalyzed the 5' RACE reads, giving one entry per CDR3 protein sequence and no DNA. This table lists 350,000 to 450,000 distinct CDR3 sequences. The CDR3 runs 16 residues. The germline CDR1 and CDR2 sequences are SGHDT and YYEEEE. Specimen: blood T cells: a sorted CD56 or NKG2C T cell subset, CD4+ or CD8+ T cells, or bulk PBMC T cells (not recorded which). The sequence was obtained from a man aged 18-70 years in good health. The rearrangement uses TRBV5-6 and TRBJ2-5; checking the TCRdb D call of TRBD2 is not possible without DNA. CDR3 sequence reads: CASSRPGTSDGYTQYF.